Following are 11 T cell receptor beta chains from one sample sequenced in a study of CD8 T cells in Susac syndrome. Random-hexamer reverse transcription was applied to roughly 0.5 to 1 ug RNA. TCRdb called the immunoSEQ multiplex PCR reads again in MiXCR, with one record for every CDR3 protein. The sample carries 120,000 or so distinct CDR3 sequences, approximately 94% recorded once. Material: CD4+ T cells from PBMCs. These TCRs come from a human donor in good health.

The chain employs TRBV18 and TRBJ2-4; 8 nucleotides align to TRBD2. V trimming: 0 bases; J trimming: 1 base; junction bases outside the gene matches: 2. This CDR3 region has 16 residues. The germline V gene has CDR1 KGHSH and CDR2 LQKENI. The chain's CDR3 is CASSPPLAGAKNIQYF. CDR3 nucleotide sequence: TGTGCCAGCTCACCACCGCTAGCGGGTGCCAAAAACATTCAGTACTTC. Full variable domain (remainder filled in from reference TRBV18 and TRBJ2-4): NAGVMQNPRHLVRRRGQEARLRCSPMKGHSHVYWYRQLPEEGLKFMVYLQKENIIDESGMPKERFSAEFPKEGPSILRIQQVVRGDSAAYFCASSPPLAGAKNIQYFGAGTRLSVL.

The rearrangement uses TRBV7-2 and TRBJ2-7, with TRBD2 matching over 8 bases. CDR3 length: 17 residues. Germline assignment: CDR1 SGHTA and CDR2 FQGNSA. J lost 0 bases, V lost 1 base, and 8 bases had no gene match. The CDR3, as DNA: TGTGCCAGCAGCTTAGGAGCCATAGCGGGAAGCTCCTACGAGCAGTACTTC. It specifies CASSLGAIAGSSYEQYF.

The chain combines TRBV19 with TRBJ2-7; TRBD2 matches at 10 bases. V was clipped by 3 bases and J by 3 bases; unmatched bases: 5. Germline loops: CDR1 LNHDA, CDR2 SQIVND (reference sequence). The CDR3 has 15 residues. CDR3 DNA sequence: TGTGCCAGTAGTATCTCCCGGACTAGCGGCTACGAGCAGTACTTC. It encodes CASSISRTSGYEQYF.

The V call is TRBV20-1, the J call TRBJ2-5; D unresolved. This CDR3 is built from 14 residues. Germline CDR1 DFQATT, CDR2 SNEGSKA (reference sequence). V lost 0 bases to trimming and J lost 7 bases, with 15 bases between them. CDR3 bases: TGCAGTGCTAGAGATTTAAGGACCGCTGGGACCCAGTACTTC. Protein product: CSARDLRTAGTQYF.

The chain couples TRBV28 to TRBJ1-5; a weak D match, TRBD1 (6 bases). The ends were cut back, 5 bases at V and 5 bases at J, with 13 bases in the middle. Germline CDR1 MDHEN, CDR2 SYDVKM. The CDR3 sequence is 14 residues long. In DNA form, the CDR3 reads TGTGCCAGCAGTCCCGGAGGGGGATATCAGCCCCAGCATTTT. Protein product: CASSPGGGYQPQHF.

The sample holds one count of this clonotype. The chain uses TRBV29-1 and TRBJ2-6; D gene uncertain. This CDR3 has 13 residues. Trimming removed 4 bases from V and 3 bases from J, with 7 bases in between. Germline lookup yields CDR1 SQVTM and CDR2 ANQGSEA. The CDR3 is CSVVISGANVLTF. CDR3 sequence (DNA): TGCAGCGTTGTTATAAGTGGGGCCAACGTCCTGACTTTC.

Only one count was recorded for this clonotype. The chain combines TRBV7-9 with TRBJ2-2; 13 bases are a match to TRBD2. The length of the CDR3 is 16 residues. CDR1 and CDR2 (germline): SEHNR, FQNEAQ (reference sequence). Trimming at V came to 5 bases and at J to 4 bases, leaving 4 bases not matched to a gene. This CDR3 is CASSTSGRGATGELFF. CDR3 DNA: TGTGCCAGCAGCACTAGCGGGAGGGGCGCCACCGGGGAGCTGTTTTTT. The full variable domain, completed using reference TRBV7-9 and TRBJ2-2, is DTGVSQNPRHKITKRGQNVTFRCDPISEHNRLYWYRQTLGQGPEFLTYFQNEAQLEKSRLLSDRFSAERPKGSFSTLEIQRTEQGDSAMYLCASSTSGRGATGELFFGEGSRLTVL.

The rearrangement joins TRBV29-1 to TRBJ1-2, with D possibly matching TRBD1 (6 bases). The CDR3 spans 13 residues. Trimming pared 6 bases from V and 4 bases from J, leaving 15 bases between. CDR1 is SQVTM, CDR2 ANQGSEA, per germline. CDR3 sequence reads: CSVVGGAIYGYTF. CDR3 sequence (DNA): TGCAGCGTCGTCGGGGGGGCCATCTATGGCTACACCTTC.

J is TRBJ1-2 and V is TRBV3-1; D gene uncertain. Germline V gene data show CDR1 as LGHDT and CDR2 as YNNKEL (reference sequence). Trimming removed 1 base from V and 2 bases from J, with 8 bases in between. This CDR3 region has 14 residues. The CDR3 spells CASSQASGNYGYTF. CDR3 in DNA: TGTGCCAGCAGCCAAGCTTCAGGCAACTATGGCTACACCTTC.

The chain uses TRBV19 and TRBJ2-4, with 7 bases that match TRBD1. From germline, CDR1 is LNHDA and CDR2 SQIVND (reference sequence). With V trimmed by 3 bases and J by 0 bases, 5 bases remained unmatched. This CDR3 has 16 amino acids. The CDR3 protein is CASSMTGLIAKNIQYF. Here the CDR3 DNA reads TGTGCCAGTAGTATGACAGGGCTTATAGCCAAAAACATTCAGTACTTC.

The chain is built from TRBV3-1 and TRBJ2-7; 8 bases agree with TRBD1. Trimming removed 4 bases from V and 7 bases from J; junction bases left unmatched: 3. Germline CDR1 reads LGHDT; CDR2 reads YNNKEL (reference sequence). There are 12 residues in the CDR3. CDR3 nucleotide sequence: TGTGCCAGCAGCCGGACAGGGAGAGAGCAGTACTTC. It yields the protein CASSRTGREQYF.